A selection of T cell receptor beta chains follows, all from one sample in a study of cytomegalovirus exposure and HLA in healthy donors. Only in-frame clones appear in the TCRdb table, and some are missing; sequencing was by immunoSEQ multiplex PCR. The table records roughly 300,000 clones, around 89% of them present only once. The sequenced material came from PBMCs. These TCRs come from a woman between 18 and 30 years old in good health and CMV-seronegative. Each CDR3 is given with its conserved first and last residue. A D gene is named only where the DNA matches it firmly. Part of the rows lack a size; the others show once, few, many or a class for expanded clones.

>TRBV28|TRBJ2-7|-|TRBD2
TGTGCCAGCAGTTTAGCGGGAGGGCCGTCCTACGAGCAGTACTTC
CASSLAGGPSYEQYF
>TRBV11-2|TRBJ2-7|-|-
TGTGCCAGCAGCTCCCGCCTTACAGGGTTCCACGAGCAGTACTTC
CASSSRLTGFHEQYF
>TRBV25-1|TRBJ2-7|once|TRBD1
TGTGCCAGCAGTTTTACTCAGACAGGGGCCGAGCAGTACTTC
CASSFTQTGAEQYF
>TRBV7-3|TRBJ2-2|-|TRBD1
TGTGCCAGCAGATTAACAGGGGTCACCGGGGAGCTGTTTTTT
CASRLTGVTGELFF
>TRBV5-1|TRBJ2-7|once|TRBD1
TGCGCCAGCAGCCTGGACAGGGAGTACGAGCAGTACTTC
CASSLDREYEQYF
>TRBV12-5|TRBJ1-5|-|TRBD1
TGTGCTAGTGGTTTCCTCATAGGGGGCAGGGCGGGCAATCAGCCCCAGCATTTT
CASGFLIGGRAGNQPQHF
>TRBV6-6|TRBJ2-7|-|-
TGTGCCAGCAGTTACTCTTCCGGGTCTTCCTACGAGCAGTACTTC
CASSYSSGSSYEQYF
>TRBV27|TRBJ1-2|-|-
TGTGCCAGCAGTGCAAGGGAGGGGGTCTATGGCTACACCTTC
CASSAREGVYGYTF
>TRBV5-4|TRBJ2-1|-|TRBD2
TGTGCCAGCAGTCCCCGGGAGGCGGGAGGGTTAGGTAATGAGCAGTTCTTC
CASSPREAGGLGNEQFF
>TRBV14|TRBJ2-5|-|-
TGTGCCAGCAGCCAGCCCCAGCGGTTAAAAGAGACCCAGTACTTC
CASSQPQRLKETQYF
>TRBV28|TRBJ2-5|-|TRBD1
TGTGCCAGCAGTACCCCAGGGGGCGCGGAGACCCAGTACTTC
CASSTPGGAETQYF
>TRBV27|TRBJ2-7|-|TRBD2
TGTGCCAGCAGTCCTGGGTCGAAGCGGGGATTAGCGGGAGTGTACGAGCAGTACTTC
CASSPGSKRGLAGVYEQYF
>TRBV27|TRBJ2-1|-|TRBD2
TGTGCCAGCAGTTTTTCCGGACTAGCGGGAGGGCTCTCCTACAATGAGCAGTTCTTC
CASSFSGLAGGLSYNEQFF
>TRBV28|TRBJ2-7|-|-
TGTGCCAGCAGGATCCCTCACGTTAATCTAGCATACGAGCAGTACTTC
CASRIPHVNLAYEQYF
>TRBV7-6|TRBJ2-3|once|-
TGTGCCACCGCCCGGGACCTCGGACTAAATACGCAGTATTTT
CATARDLGLNTQYF
>TRBV9|TRBJ2-7|-|TRBD2
TGTGCCAGCAGCGTAGGAGCGGGAGTCTACGAGCAGTACTTC
CASSVGAGVYEQYF
>TRBV7-6|TRBJ2-3|-|-
TGTGCCAGCAGCTTGTTCGGGGGTACAGATACGCAGTATTTT
CASSLFGGTDTQYF
>TRBV28|TRBJ2-7|-|-
TGTGCCAGCACAGGGGGCTGGGAGGGGTACGAGCAGTACTTC
CASTGGWEGYEQYF
>TRBV27|TRBJ2-2|-|TRBD1
TGTGCCAGCAGTTTATCCCTAACAGGGGGCGGGGAGCTGTTTTTT
CASSLSLTGGGELFF
>TRBV7-2|TRBJ2-2|-|TRBD2
TGTGCCAGCAGCTTAGGTGGCGGGAGGGGAACCGGGGAGCTGTTTTTT
CASSLGGGRGTGELFF
>TRBV5-1|TRBJ1-2|-|-
TGCGCCAGCAGCTTTTCGGGGGGGTATGGCTACACCTTC
CASSFSGGYGYTF
>TRBV7-3|TRBJ2-7|-|TRBD2
TGTGCCAGCAGCCCGGGGGGAAGCGAGCAGTACTTC
CASSPGGSEQYF